These 2 T cell receptor beta chains were all obtained from the same sample, sequenced in a study of T cells of healthy individuals. TCRdb re-analysed the 5' RACE reads in MiXCR, keeping a single row per CDR3 protein. The table has around 98,000 distinct CDR3 sequences, 17% seen once. Receptors were obtained from a human donor in good health.

This chain uses TRBV7-2 with TRBJ2-2, with D tentatively TRBD2 (6 bases). The germline V and J ends were trimmed by 5 bases and 3 bases, with 13 bases remaining between them. This CDR3 comprises 15 residues. Germline V gene lookup returns CDR1 SGHTA and CDR2 FQGNSA. The CDR3 here is CASSPGTYYTGELFF. The DNA for the CDR3 is TGTGCCAGCAGCCCCGGGACTTACTACACCGGGGAGCTGTTTTTT.

This clonotype was detected many times. The rearrangement joins TRBV6-5 to TRBJ2-2; perhaps TRBD2 as D (6 bases). V was trimmed by 6 bases and J by 4 bases, leaving 24 bases between them. The CDR3 loop spans 18 amino acids. Per the germline V gene, CDR1 is MNHEY and CDR2 is SVGAGI. The CDR3 nucleotides read TGTGCCAGCAGACGGTCGGTTAGCGGTGATAAGGTCACCGGGGAGCTGTTTTTT. Translated, it gives CASRRSVSGDKVTGELFF.